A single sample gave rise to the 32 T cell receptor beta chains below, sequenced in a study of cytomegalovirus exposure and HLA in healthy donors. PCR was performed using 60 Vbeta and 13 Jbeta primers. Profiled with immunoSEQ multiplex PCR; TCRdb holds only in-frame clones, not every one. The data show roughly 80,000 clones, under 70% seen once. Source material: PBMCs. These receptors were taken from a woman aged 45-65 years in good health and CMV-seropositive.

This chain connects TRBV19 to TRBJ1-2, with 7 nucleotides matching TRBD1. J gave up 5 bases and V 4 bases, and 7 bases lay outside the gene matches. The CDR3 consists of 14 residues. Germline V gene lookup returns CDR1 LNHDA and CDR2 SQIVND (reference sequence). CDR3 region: CASSNSAGGYGYTF. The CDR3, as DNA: TGTGCCAGTAGTAATTCGGCAGGGGGGTATGGCTACACCTTC.

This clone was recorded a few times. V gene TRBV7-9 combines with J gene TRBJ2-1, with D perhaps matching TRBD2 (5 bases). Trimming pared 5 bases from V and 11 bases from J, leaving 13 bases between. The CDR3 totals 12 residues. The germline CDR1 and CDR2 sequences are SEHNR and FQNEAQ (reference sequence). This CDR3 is CASSLRTYKQFF. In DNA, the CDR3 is TGTGCCAGCAGCCTAAGGACTTATAAGCAGTTCTTC.

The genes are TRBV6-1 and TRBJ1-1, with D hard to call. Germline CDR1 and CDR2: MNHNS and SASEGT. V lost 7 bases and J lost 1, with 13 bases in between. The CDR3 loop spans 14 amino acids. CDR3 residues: CASTDLFTNTEAFF. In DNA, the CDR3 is TGTGCCAGCACAGATCTCTTCACGAACACTGAAGCTTTCTTT.

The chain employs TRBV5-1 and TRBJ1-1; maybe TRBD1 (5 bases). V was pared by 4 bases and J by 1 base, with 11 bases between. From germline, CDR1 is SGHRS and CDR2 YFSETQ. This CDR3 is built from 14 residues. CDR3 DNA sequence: TGCGCCAGCAGCCCTACAGGATGGAACACTGAAGCTTTCTTT. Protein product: CASSPTGWNTEAFF.

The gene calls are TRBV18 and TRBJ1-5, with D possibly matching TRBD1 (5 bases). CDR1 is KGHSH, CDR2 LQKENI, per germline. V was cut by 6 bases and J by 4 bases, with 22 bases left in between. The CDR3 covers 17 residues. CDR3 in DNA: TGTGCCAGCTCCCTTGGCTGGGAAGGGGAACGGAATCAGCCCCAGCATTTT. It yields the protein CASSLGWEGERNQPQHF.

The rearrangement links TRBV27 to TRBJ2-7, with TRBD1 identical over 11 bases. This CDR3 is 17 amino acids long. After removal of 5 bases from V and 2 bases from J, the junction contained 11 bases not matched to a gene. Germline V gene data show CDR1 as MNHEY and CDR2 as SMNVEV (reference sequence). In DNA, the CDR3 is TGTGCCAGCAGTCCCCTCGGGACAGGGGGTCCCACCTACGAGCAGTACGTC. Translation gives CASSPLGTGGPTYEQYV.

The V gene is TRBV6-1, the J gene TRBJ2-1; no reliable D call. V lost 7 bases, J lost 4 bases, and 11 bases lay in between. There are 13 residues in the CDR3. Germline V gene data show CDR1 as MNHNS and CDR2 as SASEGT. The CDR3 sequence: CASTPAIYNEQFF. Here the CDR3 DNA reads TGTGCCAGCACCCCAGCGATTTACAATGAGCAGTTCTTC.

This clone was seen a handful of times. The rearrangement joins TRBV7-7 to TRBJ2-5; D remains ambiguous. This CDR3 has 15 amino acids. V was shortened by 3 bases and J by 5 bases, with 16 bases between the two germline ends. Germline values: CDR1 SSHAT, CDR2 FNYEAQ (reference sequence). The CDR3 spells CASSFGSGIVETQYF. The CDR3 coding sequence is TGTGCCAGCAGCTTTGGTTCAGGCATCGTGGAGACCCAGTACTTC.

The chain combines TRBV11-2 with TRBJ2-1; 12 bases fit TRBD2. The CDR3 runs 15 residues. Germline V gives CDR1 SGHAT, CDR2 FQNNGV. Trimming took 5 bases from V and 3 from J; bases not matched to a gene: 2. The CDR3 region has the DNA TGTGCCAGCAGCATACTAGCGGGGGGCTACAATGAGCAGTTCTTC. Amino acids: CASSILAGGYNEQFF.

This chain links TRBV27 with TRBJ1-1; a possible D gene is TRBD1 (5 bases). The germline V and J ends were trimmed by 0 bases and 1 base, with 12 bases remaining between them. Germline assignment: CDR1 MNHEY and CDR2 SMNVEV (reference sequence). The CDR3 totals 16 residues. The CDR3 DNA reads TGTGCCAGCAGTTTATCCACGGGGGAGAAGAACACTGAAGCTTTCTTT. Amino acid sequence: CASSLSTGEKNTEAFF.

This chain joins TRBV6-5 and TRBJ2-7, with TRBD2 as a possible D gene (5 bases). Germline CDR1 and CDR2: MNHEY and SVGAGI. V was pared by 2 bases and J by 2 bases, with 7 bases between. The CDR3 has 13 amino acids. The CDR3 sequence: CASSYPGAYEQYF. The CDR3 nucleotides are TGTGCCAGCAGTTACCCCGGGGCCTACGAGCAGTACTTC.

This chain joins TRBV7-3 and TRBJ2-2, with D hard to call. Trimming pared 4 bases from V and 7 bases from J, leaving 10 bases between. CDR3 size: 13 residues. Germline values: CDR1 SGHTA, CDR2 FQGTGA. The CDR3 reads CASSSQGGGELFF. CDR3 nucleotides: TGTGCCAGCAGCTCCCAAGGCGGCGGGGAGCTGTTTTTT.

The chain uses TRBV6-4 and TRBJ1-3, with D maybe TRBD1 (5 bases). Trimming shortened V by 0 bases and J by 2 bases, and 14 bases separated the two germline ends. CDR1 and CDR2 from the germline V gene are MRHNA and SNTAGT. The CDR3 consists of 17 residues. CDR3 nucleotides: TGTGCCAGCAGTGACTCACGGCAGGGAAACCCTGGAAACACCATATATTTT. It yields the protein CASSDSRQGNPGNTIYF.

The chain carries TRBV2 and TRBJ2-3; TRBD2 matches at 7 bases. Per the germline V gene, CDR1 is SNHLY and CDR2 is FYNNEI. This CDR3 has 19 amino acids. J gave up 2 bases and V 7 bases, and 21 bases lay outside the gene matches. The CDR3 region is CASKRERGRGNSATDTQYF. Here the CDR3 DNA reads TGTGCCAGCAAGCGCGAGCGAGGGAGGGGAAATAGCGCCACAGATACGCAGTATTTT.

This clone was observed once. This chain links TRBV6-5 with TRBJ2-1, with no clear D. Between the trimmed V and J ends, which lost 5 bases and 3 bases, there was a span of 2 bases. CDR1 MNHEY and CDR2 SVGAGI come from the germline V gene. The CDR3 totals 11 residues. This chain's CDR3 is CASSLYNEQFF. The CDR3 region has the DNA TGTGCCAGCAGTCTCTACAATGAGCAGTTCTTC.

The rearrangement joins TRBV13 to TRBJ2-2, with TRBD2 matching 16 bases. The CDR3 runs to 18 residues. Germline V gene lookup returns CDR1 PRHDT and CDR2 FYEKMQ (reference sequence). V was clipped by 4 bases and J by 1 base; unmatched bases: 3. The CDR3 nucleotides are TGTGCCAGCAGCTACGGGACTAGCGGGGGGGTGAACACCGGGGAGCTGTTTTTT. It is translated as CASSYGTSGGVNTGELFF.

CDR3 nucleotide sequence: TGCGCCAGCAGCTTGGATGGTGGCGGGGGAGAGGGAGATACGCAGTATTTT. Translating gives CASSLDGGGGEGDTQYF. This chain joins TRBV5-1 and TRBJ2-3; TRBD2 agrees at 7 bases. Per the germline V gene, CDR1 is SGHRS and CDR2 is YFSETQ. The J segment lost 5 bases and the V segment lost 0 bases, leaving 12 bases of the junction unmatched. The CDR3 length is 17 residues.

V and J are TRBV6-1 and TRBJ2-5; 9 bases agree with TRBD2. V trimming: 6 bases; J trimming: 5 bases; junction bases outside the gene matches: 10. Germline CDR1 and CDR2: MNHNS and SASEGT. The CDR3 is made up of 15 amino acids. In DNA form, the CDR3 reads TGTGCCAGCAGAGAACAGAGCGGGGGGTCCGAGACCCAGTACTTC. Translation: CASREQSGGSETQYF.

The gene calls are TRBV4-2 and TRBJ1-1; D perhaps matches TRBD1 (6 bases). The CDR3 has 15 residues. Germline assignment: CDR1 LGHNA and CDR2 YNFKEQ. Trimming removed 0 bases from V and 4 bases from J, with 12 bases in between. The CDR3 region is CASSQDQRGGTEAFF. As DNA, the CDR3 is TGTGCCAGCAGCCAAGATCAGAGAGGGGGCACTGAAGCTTTCTTT.

CDR3 protein: CASSQGGPDTQYF. The CDR3 DNA reads TGCGCCAGCAGCCAGGGAGGGCCAGATACGCAGTATTTT. The V call is TRBV10-1, the J call TRBJ2-3; TRBD2 agrees at 7 bases. V shed 6 bases, J shed 4 bases, and the junction held 4 bases outside the gene matches. Germline CDR1 WNHNN, CDR2 SYGVQD (reference sequence). The CDR3 is 13 residues long.

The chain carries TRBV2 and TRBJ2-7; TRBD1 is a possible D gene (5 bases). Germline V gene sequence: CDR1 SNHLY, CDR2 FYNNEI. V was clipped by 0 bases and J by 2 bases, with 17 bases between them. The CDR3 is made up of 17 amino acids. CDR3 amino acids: CASSEADGQLLTYEQYF. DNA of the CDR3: TGTGCCAGCAGTGAAGCCGACGGACAACTCCTTACCTACGAGCAGTACTTC.

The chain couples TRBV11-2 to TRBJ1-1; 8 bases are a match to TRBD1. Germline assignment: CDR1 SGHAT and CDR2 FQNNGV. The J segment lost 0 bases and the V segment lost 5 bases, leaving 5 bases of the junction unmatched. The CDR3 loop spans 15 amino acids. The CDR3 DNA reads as TGTGCCAGCAGCACCCGACAGGGGATGAACACTGAAGCTTTCTTT. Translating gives CASSTRQGMNTEAFF.

As DNA, the CDR3 is TGTGCCAGTCGGTTGGGCTTCTCTGGAAACACCATATATTTT. Encoded protein: CASRLGFSGNTIYF. The chain joins TRBV19 to TRBJ1-3; D gene uncertain. The CDR3 runs to 14 residues. The V and J ends lost 8 bases and 0 bases respectively, with 11 bases between them. The germline CDR1 and CDR2 sequences are LNHDA and SQIVND (reference sequence).

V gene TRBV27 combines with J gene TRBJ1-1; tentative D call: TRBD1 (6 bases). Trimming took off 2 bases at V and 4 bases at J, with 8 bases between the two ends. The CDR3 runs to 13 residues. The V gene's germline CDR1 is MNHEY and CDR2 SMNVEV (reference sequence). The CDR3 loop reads CASSLGGFTEAFF. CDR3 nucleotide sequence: TGTGCCAGCAGTTTAGGGGGCTTCACTGAAGCTTTCTTT.

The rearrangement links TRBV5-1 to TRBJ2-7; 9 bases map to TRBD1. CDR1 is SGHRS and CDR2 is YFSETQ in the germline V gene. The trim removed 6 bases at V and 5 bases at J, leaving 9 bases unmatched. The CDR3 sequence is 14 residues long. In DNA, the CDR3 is TGCGCCAGCAACCCGGGACAGGGAATGCACGAGCAGTACTTC. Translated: CASNPGQGMHEQYF.

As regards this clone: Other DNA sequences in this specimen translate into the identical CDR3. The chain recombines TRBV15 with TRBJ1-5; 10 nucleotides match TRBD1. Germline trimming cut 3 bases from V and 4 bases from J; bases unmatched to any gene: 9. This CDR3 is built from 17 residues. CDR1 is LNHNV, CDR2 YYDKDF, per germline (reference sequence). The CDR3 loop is CATSRGGTGERNQPQHF. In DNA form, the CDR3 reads TGTGCCACCAGCAGGGGAGGGACAGGGGAACGAAATCAGCCCCAGCATTTT.

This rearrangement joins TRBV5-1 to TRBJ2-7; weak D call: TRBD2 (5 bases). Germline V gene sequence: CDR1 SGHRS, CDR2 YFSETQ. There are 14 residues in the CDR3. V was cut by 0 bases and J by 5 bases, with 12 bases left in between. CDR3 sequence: CASSLGAAIHEQYF. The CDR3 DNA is TGCGCCAGCAGCTTGGGAGCGGCTATCCACGAGCAGTACTTC. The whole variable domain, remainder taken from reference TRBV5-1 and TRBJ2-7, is KAGVTQTPRYLIKTRGQQVTLSCSPISGHRSVSWYQQTPGQGLQFLFEYFSETQRNKGNFPGRFSGRQFSNSRSEMNVSTLELGDSALYLCASSLGAAIHEQYFGPGTRLTVT.

Here the CDR3 DNA reads TGCGCCAGCAGCGCCGGACAAGCTAACAATGAGCAGTTCTTC. Encoded protein: CASSAGQANNEQFF. This chain links TRBV5-1 with TRBJ2-1, with D possibly being TRBD1 (5 bases). CDR1 and CDR2 from the germline V gene are SGHRS and YFSETQ. V dropped 4 bases and J dropped 5 bases, with 13 bases sitting between them. The CDR3 runs 14 residues.

DNA for the CDR3: TGTGCCAGTAGTATAGGCGGACAGGGCTCCATTGGCTACACCTTC. Translated, it gives CASSIGGQGSIGYTF. This chain joins TRBV19 and TRBJ1-2; TRBD1 aligns across 8 bases. V was pared by 1 base and J by 7 bases, with 8 bases of the junction left unmatched. Germline lookup yields CDR1 LNHDA and CDR2 SQIVND (reference sequence). The CDR3 consists of 15 residues.

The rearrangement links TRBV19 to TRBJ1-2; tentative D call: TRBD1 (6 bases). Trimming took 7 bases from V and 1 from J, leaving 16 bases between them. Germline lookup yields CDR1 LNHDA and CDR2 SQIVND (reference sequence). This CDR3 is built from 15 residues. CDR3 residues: CASTPADRINYGYTF. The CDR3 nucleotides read TGTGCCAGTACCCCAGCGGACAGAATTAACTATGGCTACACCTTC.

The CDR3 DNA reads as TGTGCCAGCAGTAAAGTTCAGGGGAGCAATCCTCCCTACGAGCAGTACTTC. It is translated as CASSKVQGSNPPYEQYF. The J gene is TRBJ2-7, the V gene TRBV6-1; perhaps TRBD1 as D (6 bases). V was shortened by 5 bases and J by 2 bases, with 22 bases between the two germline ends. The CDR3 extends over 17 amino acids. Looked up from germline, CDR1 is MNHNS and CDR2 is SASEGT.

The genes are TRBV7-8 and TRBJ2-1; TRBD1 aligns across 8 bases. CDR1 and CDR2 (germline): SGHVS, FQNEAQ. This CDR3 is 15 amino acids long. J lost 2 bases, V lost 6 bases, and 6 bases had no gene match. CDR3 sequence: CASSWTGSTYNEQFF. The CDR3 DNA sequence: TGTGCCAGCAGTTGGACAGGGTCGACCTACAATGAGCAGTTCTTC.